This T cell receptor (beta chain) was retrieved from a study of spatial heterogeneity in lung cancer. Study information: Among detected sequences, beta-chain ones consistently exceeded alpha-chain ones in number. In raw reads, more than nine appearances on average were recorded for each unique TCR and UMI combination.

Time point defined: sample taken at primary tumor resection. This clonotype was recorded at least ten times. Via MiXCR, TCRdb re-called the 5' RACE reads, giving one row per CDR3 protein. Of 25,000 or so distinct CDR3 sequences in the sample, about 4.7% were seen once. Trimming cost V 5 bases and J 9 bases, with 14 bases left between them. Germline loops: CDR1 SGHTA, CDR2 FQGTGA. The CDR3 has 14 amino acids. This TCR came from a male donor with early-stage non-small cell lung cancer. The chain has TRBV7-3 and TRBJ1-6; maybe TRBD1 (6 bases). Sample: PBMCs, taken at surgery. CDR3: CASSPQGLGSPLHF. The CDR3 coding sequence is TGTGCCAGCAGCCCACAGGGTTTGGGTTCACCCCTCCACTTT.